This T cell receptor beta chain was documented in a study of spatial heterogeneity in lung cancer. Study-level results: It was found that expanded intratumoral alpha and beta TCR counts tracked tumor mutation counts.

Each molecule of TCR cDNA was tagged with one unique molecular identifier. Each CDR3 protein gets one entry after TCRdb re-called the 5' RACE reads with MiXCR. Of some 7,400 distinct CDR3 sequences listed, around 6.7% are singletons. By share, this clonotype counts as medium-sized (0.01 to 0.1%). Its antigen remains unidentified. Time point denoted: sample taken at primary tumor resection. Tumor, nontumor lung or frozen PBMC supplied whole RNA, sequenced without sorting. CDR1 SGHTA and CDR2 FQGNSA come from the germline V gene. The J segment lost 9 bases and the V segment lost 0 bases, leaving 5 bases of the junction unmatched. This CDR3 has 15 residues.

The chain has TRBV7-2 and TRBJ2-1, with 10 bases identical to TRBD2. The receptor was isolated from a female donor with early-stage non-small cell lung cancer. Specimen: lung tumor tissue, collected at surgery. CDR3 sequence: CASSLASGRRGEQFF. Written as DNA, the CDR3 is TGTGCCAGCAGCTTAGCTAGCGGGAGGAGGGGTGAGCAGTTCTTC.